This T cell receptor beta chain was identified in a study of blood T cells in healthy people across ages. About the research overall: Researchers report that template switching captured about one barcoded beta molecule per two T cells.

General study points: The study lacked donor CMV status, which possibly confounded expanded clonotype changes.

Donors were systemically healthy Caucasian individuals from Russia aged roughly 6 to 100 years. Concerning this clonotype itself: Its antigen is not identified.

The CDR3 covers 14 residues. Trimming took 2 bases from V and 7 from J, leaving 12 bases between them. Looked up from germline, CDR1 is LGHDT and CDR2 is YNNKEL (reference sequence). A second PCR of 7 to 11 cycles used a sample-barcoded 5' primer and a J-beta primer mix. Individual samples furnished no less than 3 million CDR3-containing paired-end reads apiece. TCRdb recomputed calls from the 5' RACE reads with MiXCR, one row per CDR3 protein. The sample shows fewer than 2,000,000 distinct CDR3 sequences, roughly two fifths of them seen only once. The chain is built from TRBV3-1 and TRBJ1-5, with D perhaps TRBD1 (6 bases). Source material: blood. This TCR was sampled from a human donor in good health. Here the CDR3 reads CASSQTGIGQPQHF. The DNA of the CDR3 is TGTGCCAGCAGCCAAACAGGGATAGGACAGCCCCAGCATTTT.